The TCR beta chain under discussion was sequenced for a study of cytotoxic CD8 clonotypes in ibrutinib-treated CLL. Study-wide findings and caveats: Clonality was higher at ibrutinib response and returned toward baseline at progression.

The junction had 14 bases not matched to a gene; V was cut back by 4 bases and J by 4 bases. The CDR3 is made up of 19 amino acids. Germline V gives CDR1 SGHRS, CDR2 YFSETQ. As for this clone: Its antigen is not known.

Sequencing used immunoSEQ multiplex PCR; TCRdb keeps in-frame clones, though not all of them. The data contain 35,000 to 40,000 clones, just over 70% of them seen just once; the ten biggest clones take up about a tenth. Source: PBMCs, taken at disease progression, from a patient treated with ibrutinib. The genes are TRBV5-1 and TRBJ2-1; 13 positions match TRBD2. This clonotype originated in a human donor with chronic lymphocytic leukemia. The CDR3 DNA reads TGCGCCAGCAGCAGGACTAGCGGGGGCCGTACCACCCCATACAATGAGCAGTTCTTC. Translated, it gives CASSRTSGGRTTPYNEQFF.